These T cell receptor beta chains were read from a single sample in a study of cytomegalovirus exposure and HLA in healthy donors. Profiled with immunoSEQ multiplex PCR; TCRdb holds only in-frame clones, not every one. Of nearly 300,000 clones listed, more than 80% are singletons. Sequencing was carried out using PBMCs. The receptors were sampled from a middle-aged man in good health and CMV-seropositive. The CDR3 runs from the conserved cysteine through the conserved F or W. Each record gives: D gene, J gene, V gene, clone size, CDR3 protein, CDR3 DNA. D genes are given only for firm matches. A row's size may be missing; if present it is once, few, many or a size class.

D: -
J: TRBJ1-3
V: TRBV29-1
size: few
CDR3: CSAYRDGNTIYF
DNA: TGCAGCGCTTACAGGGATGGAAACACCATATATTTT

D: TRBD2
J: TRBJ2-3
V: TRBV19
size: -
CDR3: CAAGRGEDTQYF
DNA: TGTGCCGCGGGACGGGGGGAAGATACGCAGTATTTT

D: -
J: TRBJ2-4
V: TRBV19
size: -
CDR3: CASSIRREKNIQYF
DNA: TGTGCCAGTAGTATCCGAAGGGAGAAGAACATTCAGTACTTC

D: -
J: TRBJ2-7
V: TRBV6-1
size: -
CDR3: CASSATPAGSSYEQYF
DNA: TGTGCCAGCAGTGCAACCCCAGCGGGCAGCTCCTACGAGCAGTACTTC

D: -
J: TRBJ2-5
V: TRBV28
size: -
CDR3: CASSLLGSWETQYF
DNA: TGTGCCAGCAGTTTACTAGGCAGCTGGGAGACCCAGTACTTC

D: -
J: TRBJ2-1
V: TRBV27
size: -
CDR3: CASSYQGDEQFF
DNA: TGTGCCAGCAGTTATCAGGGTGACGAGCAGTTCTTC

D: -
J: TRBJ2-2
V: TRBV28
size: -
CDR3: CASSSQTGSGELFF
DNA: TGTGCCAGCAGTTCCCAAACAGGGTCCGGGGAGCTGTTTTTT

D: -
J: TRBJ2-7
V: TRBV7-8
size: -
CDR3: CASSLGGSTSSYEQYF
DNA: TGTGCCAGCAGCTTGGGAGGTAGCACCAGCTCCTACGAGCAGTACTTC

D: -
J: TRBJ1-1
V: TRBV6-1
size: -
CDR3: CASSEPGGATTEAFF
DNA: TGTGCCAGCAGTGAACCCGGGGGGGCCACCACTGAAGCTTTCTTT

D: TRBD2
J: TRBJ2-3
V: TRBV2
size: -
CDR3: CASRGLAGVGTSTDTQYF
DNA: TGTGCCAGCAGGGGACTAGCGGGGGTGGGAACTAGCACAGATACGCAGTATTTT

D: -
J: TRBJ2-2
V: TRBV6-5
size: -
CDR3: CASSYGGTGELFF
DNA: TGTGCCAGCAGTTACGGAGGGACCGGGGAGCTGTTTTTT

D: -
J: TRBJ1-2
V: TRBV11-2
size: -
CDR3: CASSWGLDGYTF
DNA: TGTGCCAGCAGCTGGGGGCTCGATGGCTACACCTTC

D: TRBD1
J: TRBJ2-5
V: TRBV10-3
size: -
CDR3: CAISEAGTGGQETQYF
DNA: TGTGCCATCAGTGAAGCCGGGACAGGGGGTCAAGAGACCCAGTACTTC